A selection of T cell receptor beta chains follows, all from one sample in a study of breast tumors, draining lymph nodes, adjacent tissues. TCRdb independently ran MiXCR on the multiplex PCR reads; one entry per CDR3 protein. The repertoire has 150,000 to 200,000 distinct CDR3 sequences, 30% to 35% of them found once; the top ten carry 3.5% to 4.5%. The sequenced sample consisted of axillary lymph node tissue. Source of these receptors: a female donor with breast cancer. Some clones in this sample may be carry-over from other donors' samples. Both conserved end residues are part of each CDR3. Each record gives: clone size, V gene, J gene, D gene, CDR3 DNA, CDR3 protein. The D gene is left open where the match is weak. Clone sizes are given selectively: once, few, many, or a class where the clone is expanded.

>many|TRBV12-5|TRBJ2-3|TRBD2
TGTGCTAGTGGGGGAGGGCAGGTCATGGCAGATACGCAGTATTTT
CASGGGQVMADTQYF
>NA|TRBV6-2/TRBV6-3|TRBJ2-1|NA
TGTGCCAGCAGTTACATCGGGGGCAGTTATGAGCAGTTCTTC
CASSYIGGSYEQFF
>NA|TRBV13|TRBJ1-1|NA
TGTGCCAGCAGTCCTATAAGGGGGTACACTGAAGCTTTCTTT
CASSPIRGYTEAFF
>NA|TRBV7-9|TRBJ2-5|TRBD2
TGTGCCAGCAGCTTATCGAGACTAGCGGGGGAGACCCAGTACTTC
CASSLSRLAGETQYF
>many|TRBV12-3/TRBV12-4|TRBJ1-2|TRBD1
TGTGCCAGCAGTAACCGACAGGGGAACTATGGCTACACCTTC
CASSNRQGNYGYTF
>once|TRBV30|TRBJ1-4|NA
TGTGCCTGGAGTGTTGGTCTGAGCACGATCGGAAAACTGGTTTTT
CAWSVGLSTIGKLVF
>NA|TRBV7-9|TRBJ2-7|NA
TGTGCCAGCACCCCCATCGCCGGGGCCGTACACGAGCAGTACTTC
CASTPIAGAVHEQYF
>many|TRBV7-3|TRBJ1-2|NA
TGTGCCAGCAGCTCCGGGACCCCCCGGATGGGCTACACCTTC
CASSSGTPRMGYTF
>many|TRBV19|TRBJ1-5|NA
TGTGCCAGTAGTATAGGGCAGGGCGGTCAGCCCCAGCATTTT
CASSIGQGGQPQHF
>NA|TRBV5-4|TRBJ2-6|NA
TGTGCCAGCAGCTTCGGGTCTGCGGCCAACGTCCCGACTTTC
CASSFGSAANVPTF
>many|TRBV6-2/TRBV6-3|TRBJ2-7|NA
TGTGCCAGCAGTTCCCCGGGCCACTACGAGCAGTACTTC
CASSSPGHYEQYF
>NA|TRBV2|TRBJ1-2|NA
TGTGCCAGCAACGAATGGACAAACTATGGCTACACCTTC
CASNEWTNYGYTF
>many|TRBV5-5|TRBJ2-2|NA
TGTGCCAGCAGCTTTATCAAGGGGCTTGACACCGGGGAGCTGTTTTTT
CASSFIKGLDTGELFF
>many|TRBV11-2|TRBJ2-3|NA
TGTGCCAGCAGCTGGGCCTGGTTTAGGTCAGATACGCAGTATTTT
CASSWAWFRSDTQYF
>many|TRBV4-2|TRBJ2-7|NA
TGTGCCAGCAGCCAAGACGCAGGAACGGTGCCGCAGTACTTC
CASSQDAGTVPQYF
>many|TRBV20-1|TRBJ2-7|TRBD2
TGCAGTGCTAGAGCCACTCGGGGGGGGTACTACGAGCAGTACTTC
CSARATRGGYYEQYF
>NA|TRBV7-9|TRBJ1-4|NA
TGTGCCAGCAGCTTAAACAGCGACGGGGATGAAAAACTGTTTTTT
CASSLNSDGDEKLFF
>NA|TRBV12-3/TRBV12-4|TRBJ1-4|TRBD1
TGTGCCAGCTCTGCGACAGGGGCCCTTTACAATGAAAAACTGTTTTTT
CASSATGALYNEKLFF
>many|TRBV7-9|TRBJ1-4|NA
TGTGCCAGCAGCTTGGAGGACGCACCAAATGAAAAACTGTTTTTT
CASSLEDAPNEKLFF
>few|TRBV7-6|TRBJ1-1|NA
TGTGCCAGCAGCTGGAACTTGAGGGCTGAAGCTTTCTTT
CASSWNLRAEAFF
>many|TRBV2|TRBJ1-3|NA
TGTGCCAGCAGTGAAGGAAAGACAGCACTCTCTGGAAACACCATATATTTT
CASSEGKTALSGNTIYF
>many|TRBV6-5|TRBJ2-5|TRBD2
TGTGCCAGCAGTCCGCTCGGGGGGGAGACCCAGTACTTC
CASSPLGGETQYF
>once|TRBV20-1|TRBJ1-4|NA
TGCAGTGCTAGAGAAACCGGGGGCCCTGAGGGAAAACTGTTTTTT
CSARETGGPEGKLFF
>NA|TRBV20-1|TRBJ2-5|TRBD2
TGCAGTGCTAGAGTACCGGGACTAGCGGGACACGAGACCCAGTACTTC
CSARVPGLAGHETQYF
>many|TRBV19|TRBJ2-7|NA
TGTGCCAGTAGTATAGATCTGGAGGGACCCGTTACCTACGAGCAGTACTTC
CASSIDLEGPVTYEQYF
>many|TRBV2|TRBJ1-4|NA
TGTGCCAGCAGTATTGCAGTAACGAATGAAAAACTGTTTTTT
CASSIAVTNEKLFF
>many|TRBV5-4|TRBJ2-7|TRBD2
TGTGCCAGCAGCTTGATTTTAGCGGGGGGCCTCGAGCAGTACTTC
CASSLILAGGLEQYF
>many|TRBV7-8|TRBJ1-5|NA
TGTGCCAGCAGCTTCCGGGACTCAGAAGGCCCCCAGCATTTT
CASSFRDSEGPQHF
>many|TRBV24-1|TRBJ2-1|TRBD2
TGTGCCACCAGTGATCCACTAGCGGGAGGGCTCAATGAGCAGTTCTTC
CATSDPLAGGLNEQFF
>many|TRBV24-1|TRBJ2-2|TRBD1
TGTGCCACCAGTGATCCAGACCAGGGGGCGTGGACCGGGGAGCTGTTTTTT
CATSDPDQGAWTGELFF